The 19 T cell receptor beta chains below were found in one sample sequenced in a study of T cell responses to AZD1222 COVID-19 vaccine. The protocol was immunoSEQ multiplex PCR, while the TCRdb copy is restricted to in-frame clones and leaves out a portion. The data hold approximately 160,000 clones, with approximately 90% observed a single time. Specimen: peripheral blood, collected on day 0 of AZD1222 vaccination. Receptor source: an adult in good health.

The rearrangement joins TRBV4-2 to TRBJ2-2, with D hard to call. The CDR3 is 13 amino acids. The germline CDR1 and CDR2 sequences are LGHNA and YNFKEQ. Trimming removed 4 bases from V and 4 bases from J, with 7 bases in between. CDR3 nucleotide sequence: TGTGCCAGCAGCCTAGAAAGCACCGGGGAGCTGTTTTTT. Translated, it gives CASSLESTGELFF.

The J gene is TRBJ1-5, the V gene TRBV28; 8 bases are shared with TRBD1. The CDR3 covers 15 residues. Germline CDR1 is MDHEN and CDR2 is SYDVKM. J lost 4 bases, V lost 2 bases, and 4 bases had no gene match. CDR3 in DNA: TGTGCCAGCAGTTTAGGCGGGACAGGAAATCAGCCCCAGCATTTT. As protein: CASSLGGTGNQPQHF. Using reference TRBV28 and TRBJ1-5 for the parts outside the CDR3, the full variable domain is DVKVTQSSRYLVKRTGEKVFLECVQDMDHENMFWYRQDPGLGLRLIYFSYDVKMKEKGDIPEGYSVSREKKERFSLILESASTNQTSMYLCASSLGGTGNQPQHFGDGTRLSIL.

The V call is TRBV6-5, the J call TRBJ1-5, with 7 bases matching TRBD1. Germline loops: CDR1 MNHEY, CDR2 SVGAGI. V trimming: 6 bases; J trimming: 6 bases; junction bases outside the gene matches: 8. CDR3 length: 14 amino acids. CDR3 residues: CASRTGTESQPQHF. Written as DNA, the CDR3 is TGTGCCAGCAGAACCGGGACAGAGAGTCAGCCCCAGCATTTT.

The genes are TRBV30 and TRBJ1-1; 9 bases agree with TRBD1. Germline CDR1 is GTSNPN and CDR2 is SVGIG (reference sequence). CDR3 length: 13 residues. Unmatched junction bases numbered 3, after V lost 4 bases and J lost 3 bases. The CDR3 reads CAWINRGHTEAFF. DNA of the CDR3: TGTGCCTGGATCAACAGGGGGCACACTGAAGCTTTCTTT.

This chain links TRBV27 with TRBJ2-3; a possible D gene is TRBD2 (6 bases). Trimming removed 5 bases at V and 1 base at J, with 13 bases between. In germline, CDR1 is MNHEY, CDR2 SMNVEV (reference sequence). The CDR3 has 15 amino acids. The CDR3 nucleotides are TGTGCCAGCAGTGCCGGGACTTTTCGCACAGATACGCAGTATTTT. Its translation is CASSAGTFRTDTQYF.

In its sample, this clone was seen a few times. The genes are TRBV6-6 and TRBJ1-5; no clear D gene. The germline gives CDR1 MNHNY, CDR2 SVGAGI (reference sequence). The V and J ends lost 2 bases and 1 base respectively, with 9 bases between them. The CDR3 is 15 residues long. The CDR3 here is CASSYEQFSNQPQHF. CDR3 in DNA: TGTGCCAGCAGTTACGAACAGTTCAGCAATCAGCCCCAGCATTTT.

The count of this clone is one. The genes are TRBV11-1 and TRBJ1-5; 7 bases agree with TRBD1. V lost 5 bases, J lost 3 bases, and 4 bases stayed unmatched. The CDR3 consists of 14 residues. CDR1 and CDR2 (germline): SGHAT, FQDESV (reference sequence). Here the CDR3 DNA reads TGTGCCAGCAGCCCCGGGACAGACAATCAGCCCCAGCATTTT. Translation: CASSPGTDNQPQHF. Complete variable domain (other parts from reference TRBV11-1 and TRBJ1-5): EAEVAQSPRYKITEKSQAVAFWCDPISGHATLYWYRQILGQGPELLVQFQDESVVDDSQLPKDRFSAERLKGVDSTLKIQPAELGDSAMYLCASSPGTDNQPQHFGDGTRLSIL.

This clone was seen once. The gene calls are TRBV2 and TRBJ2-7; tentatively, D is TRBD1 (5 bases). The length of the CDR3 is 16 residues. V lost 1 base and J lost 0, with 13 bases in between. Germline values: CDR1 SNHLY, CDR2 FYNNEI. The CDR3 bases are TGTGCCAGCAGTGAAGGGCCAGGGCTTCTCTCCTACGAGCAGTACTTC. Its translation is CASSEGPGLLSYEQYF.

The chain carries TRBV12-3 or TRBV12-4 and TRBJ1-1; the D gene is possibly TRBD1 (5 bases). The CDR3 consists of 13 residues. Trimming took off 2 bases at V and 3 bases at J, with 7 bases between the two ends. The CDR3 region has the DNA TGTGCCAGCAGTTTAAAGGGGCACACTGAAGCTTTCTTT. Translation gives CASSLKGHTEAFF.

This chain uses TRBV7-3 with TRBJ2-1; 14 nucleotides agree with TRBD2. From germline, CDR1 is SGHTA and CDR2 FQGTGA. This CDR3 is 17 amino acids long. V dropped 5 bases and J dropped 10; count of bases not matched to a gene: 13. The CDR3 nucleotides are TGTGCCAGCAGCCACCAAGGTGGGACTAGCGGGAGCGGAGAGCAGTTCTTC. It translates to CASSHQGGTSGSGEQFF.

V is TRBV27 and J is TRBJ1-5; the D gene is possibly TRBD1 (5 bases). Deletions cut 5 bases from V and 0 bases from J, with 14 bases between. There are 16 residues in the CDR3. Germline assignment: CDR1 MNHEY and CDR2 SMNVEV (reference sequence). The CDR3 region has the DNA TGTGCCAGCAGTCAGGGACGGTGGGGTAGCAATCAGCCCCAGCATTTT. As protein: CASSQGRWGSNQPQHF.

This clone was picked up one time. V gene TRBV13 combines with J gene TRBJ2-7; D remains ambiguous. Germline V gene sequence: CDR1 PRHDT, CDR2 FYEKMQ (reference sequence). The CDR3 covers 11 residues. The V gene lost 2 bases and the J gene lost 9 bases, with 8 bases spanning the gap. The CDR3 DNA sequence: TGTGCCAGCAGCTTAATTGGAGTGCAGTACTTC. Translation: CASSLIGVQYF. Combining the CDR3 with reference TRBV13 and TRBJ2-7 gives the whole variable domain AAGVIQSPRHLIKEKRETATLKCYPIPRHDTVYWYQQGPGQDPQFLISFYEKMQSDKGSIPDRFSAQQFSDYHSELNMSSLELGDSALYFCASSLIGVQYFGPGTRLTVT.

The chain carries TRBV28 and TRBJ2-7; TRBD1 matches at 7 bases. This CDR3 comprises 14 residues. V trimming: 6 bases; J trimming: 1 base; junction bases outside the gene matches: 6. CDR1 is MDHEN and CDR2 is SYDVKM in the germline V gene. The CDR3, as DNA: TGTGCCAGCAGCCTCACAGGGGTTTCCTACGAGCAGTACTTC. Protein: CASSLTGVSYEQYF.

This chain joins TRBV7-6 and TRBJ2-7; D is ambiguous. Germline V gene data show CDR1 as SGHVS and CDR2 as FNYEAQ. The CDR3 contains 13 residues. Trimming cost V 5 bases and J 2 bases, with 10 bases left between them. The CDR3 nucleotides read TGTGCCAGCAGCCCGGATTTTGCCTACGAGCAGTACTTC. Its protein is CASSPDFAYEQYF.

The V gene is TRBV28, the J gene TRBJ2-7; 7 positions match TRBD2. J gave up 2 bases and V 4 bases, and 11 bases lay outside the gene matches. In germline, CDR1 is MDHEN, CDR2 SYDVKM. This CDR3 is 16 amino acids long. The DNA of the CDR3 is TGTGCCAGCAGTTCCCCCTCACTAGCGCGTACCTACGAGCAGTACTTC. Translation gives CASSSPSLARTYEQYF.

The chain has TRBV24-1 and TRBJ1-4, with D perhaps matching TRBD1 (6 bases). Trimming cost V 0 bases and J 8 bases, with 15 bases left between them. Looked up from germline, CDR1 is KGHDR and CDR2 is SFDVKD. The CDR3 totals 16 residues. DNA of the CDR3: TGTGCCACCAGTGATTTGTCGGACTACAGGGTGGAAAAACTGTTTTTT. Translation gives CATSDLSDYRVEKLFF.

The V call is TRBV5-4, the J call TRBJ2-2; TRBD2 might be the D (6 bases). This CDR3 has 15 amino acids. With 6 bases removed from V and 0 bases from J, the gap between germline ends came to 12 bases. The germline V gene encodes CDR1 SGHNT and CDR2 YYREEE (reference sequence). CDR3 residues: CASTRGSSNTGELFF. The CDR3 nucleotides are TGTGCCAGCACCCGGGGGAGCTCGAACACCGGGGAGCTGTTTTTT.

The chain uses TRBV24-1 and TRBJ2-7; the D gene could be TRBD1 or TRBD2 (5 bases each). The V end lost 2 bases, the J end lost 6 bases, and 22 bases lay between the germline ends. Per germline, CDR1 KGHDR and CDR2 SFDVKD. CDR3 size: 17 residues. The CDR3 is CATSDSSLGVAGSEQYF. The CDR3, as DNA: TGTGCCACCAGTGATTCCTCGTTGGGGGTCGCGGGCTCCGAGCAGTACTTC.

V gene TRBV24-1 combines with J gene TRBJ1-5, with 9 nucleotides matching TRBD1. The CDR3 is made up of 16 amino acids. The germline V gene encodes CDR1 KGHDR and CDR2 SFDVKD. The V segment lost 3 bases and the J segment 7 bases; nucleotides outside the gene matches: 9. CDR3 nucleotide sequence: TGTGCCACCAGTGATGGGAGGACAGGGGTATGGCAGCCCCAGCATTTT. The encoded protein is CATSDGRTGVWQPQHF.